A selection of T cell receptor beta chains follows, all from one sample in a study of human T cells and chemical hapten exposure. From the RACE reads, TCRdb called clonotypes with MiXCR, one entry per CDR3 protein. The table includes approximately 350,000 distinct CDR3 sequences, about 6% detected once. This specimen was whole blood, taken in connection with sensitization to the hapten diphenylcyclopropenone (DPC). These receptors came from a woman in her late teens or twenties with alopecia areata. Some clones in this sample may be carry-over from other donors' samples. CDR3s include the opening cysteine and the closing phenylalanine or tryptophan. Each record gives: V gene, clone size, J gene, D gene, CDR3 DNA, CDR3 protein. D genes are given only for firm matches. Rows may omit the clone size; those that give it use once, few, many or a size class.

V: TRBV5-1; size: few; J: TRBJ1-2; D: TRBD1; DNA: TGCGCCAGCAGGACAGGGAATGACTATGGCTACACCTTC; CDR3: CASRTGNDYGYTF
V: TRBV24-1; size: NA; J: TRBJ2-5; D: TRBD2; DNA: TGTGCCACCAGTGATTCCCGGGGGGAAGAAGAGACCCAGTACTTC; CDR3: CATSDSRGEEETQYF
V: TRBV6-5; size: many; J: TRBJ1-1; D: NA; DNA: TGTGCCAGCAGTGCAGTAAGAATGGACACTGAAGCTTTCTTT; CDR3: CASSAVRMDTEAFF
V: TRBV25-1; size: many; J: TRBJ2-3; D: TRBD1; DNA: TGTGCCAGCGAGGACAGGGTGGCGACAGATACGCAGTATTTT; CDR3: CASEDRVATDTQYF
V: TRBV12-3/TRBV12-4; size: many; J: TRBJ1-1; D: NA; DNA: TGTGCCAGCAGAGAGGACTGGAACACTGAAGCTTTCTTT; CDR3: CASREDWNTEAFF
V: TRBV3-1; size: NA; J: TRBJ2-5; D: NA; DNA: TGTGCCAGCAGCCTTCGACTAGTGTCCCAGGAGACCCAGTACTTC; CDR3: CASSLRLVSQETQYF
V: TRBV12-5; size: few; J: TRBJ1-1; D: NA; DNA: TGTGCTAGTGGTTACCAAGGGGAACTTTGGGGATGGAAGATGAACACTGAAGCTTTCTTT; CDR3: CASGYQGELWGWKMNTEAFF
V: TRBV5-1; size: many; J: TRBJ1-1; D: NA; DNA: TGCGCCAGCAGCCTCGCCGGAGGGGACGGTGGCTACGTAGCTTTCTTT; CDR3: CASSLAGGDGGYVAFF
V: TRBV4-1; size: few; J: TRBJ1-5; D: NA; DNA: TGCGCCAGCAGCCAAGTTGCGGGGACCCAAATCCATAAAAATAGCAATCAGCCCCAGCATTTT; CDR3: CASSQVAGTQIHKNSNQPQHF
V: TRBV18; size: NA; J: TRBJ1-2; D: TRBD1; DNA: TGTGCCAGCTCACCCATTCCAGGGGGAAACGCGGCAGGCTATGGCTACACCTTC; CDR3: CASSPIPGGNAAGYGYTF
V: TRBV3-1; size: NA; J: TRBJ2-2; D: TRBD1; DNA: TGTGCCAGCAGCCAAGCCCCGGCGACAGGGGACACCGGGGAGCTGTTTTTT; CDR3: CASSQAPATGDTGELFF
V: TRBV6-2/TRBV6-3; size: NA; J: TRBJ2-2; D: NA; DNA: TGTGCCAGCAGTTACGACTCGGGACCCACCGGGGAGCTGTTTTTT; CDR3: CASSYDSGPTGELFF
V: TRBV2; size: many; J: TRBJ1-5; D: NA; DNA: TGTGCCAGCAGTGAGGGTATGGATCAGCCCCAGCATTTT; CDR3: CASSEGMDQPQHF
V: TRBV6-2/TRBV6-3; size: many; J: TRBJ2-2; D: NA; DNA: TGTGCCAGCAGTGCGGACATTACCGGGGAGCTGTTTTTT; CDR3: CASSADITGELFF
V: TRBV10-3; size: few; J: TRBJ2-7; D: TRBD1; DNA: TGTGCCATCAGTGCCGCAGGGGGCACAAGCTCCTACGAGCAGTACTTC; CDR3: CAISAAGGTSSYEQYF
V: TRBV28; size: many; J: TRBJ2-7; D: TRBD2; DNA: TGTGCCAGCGTCGATAATCTCGGGGGGTCCTCCTACGAGCAGTACTTC; CDR3: CASVDNLGGSSYEQYF
V: TRBV25-1; size: few; J: TRBJ2-3; D: TRBD2; DNA: TGTGCCAGCAGTGGGCTAGCGGGGGGCCGCTCCCTCATTCATACGCAGTATTTT; CDR3: CASSGLAGGRSLIHTQYF
V: TRBV3-1; size: many; J: TRBJ2-3; D: NA; DNA: TGTGCCAGCAGCCCGCTTCAAGGACTGTCCACAGATACGCAGTATTTT; CDR3: CASSPLQGLSTDTQYF
V: TRBV14; size: many; J: TRBJ2-6; D: TRBD1; DNA: TGTGCCAGCAGCCGAGGGACAGGGTCTGGGGCCAACGTCCTGACTTTC; CDR3: CASSRGTGSGANVLTF
V: TRBV27; size: many; J: TRBJ1-1; D: NA; DNA: TGTGCCAGCAGTTTAATAGGAGAGAATTGGAACACTGAAGCTTTCTTT; CDR3: CASSLIGENWNTEAFF
V: TRBV6-5; size: NA; J: TRBJ2-6; D: NA; DNA: TGTGCCAGCAGTTACTCGACGACAATTTGGGGGACTGGGGCCAACGTCCTGACTTTC; CDR3: CASSYSTTIWGTGANVLTF
V: TRBV4-2; size: many; J: TRBJ1-2; D: NA; DNA: TGTGCCAGCAGCCGGGGGGATAACTATGGCTACACCTTC; CDR3: CASSRGDNYGYTF
V: TRBV12-5; size: many; J: TRBJ2-7; D: NA; DNA: TGTGCTAGTGGTTTAAACCACTACGAGCAGTACTTC; CDR3: CASGLNHYEQYF
V: TRBV5-1; size: NA; J: TRBJ2-5; D: TRBD2; DNA: TGCGCCAGCAGCTTGGTTCTAGCGGGACCCCAGGGAGAGACCCAGTACTTC; CDR3: CASSLVLAGPQGETQYF
V: TRBV2; size: NA; J: TRBJ2-4; D: NA; DNA: TGTGCCAGCAGTGGACAGAGTAAAAACATTCAGTACTTC; CDR3: CASSGQSKNIQYF
V: TRBV20-1; size: few; J: TRBJ2-1; D: TRBD1; DNA: TGCAGTGCTAGAGGGGACAGGGAAAACAATGAGCAGTTCTTC; CDR3: CSARGDRENNEQFF
V: TRBV28; size: NA; J: TRBJ2-3; D: NA; DNA: TGTGCCAGCAGTTCTCTCGCCAGGGCCGGTCAGGGTACGCAGTATTTT; CDR3: CASSSLARAGQGTQYF
V: TRBV12-3/TRBV12-4; size: many; J: TRBJ2-3; D: NA; DNA: TGTGCCAGCAGTTTAAGTCCTCGCACAGATACGCAGTATTTT; CDR3: CASSLSPRTDTQYF
V: TRBV14; size: few; J: TRBJ1-1; D: NA; DNA: TGTGCCAGCAGCCAAGATTGGAGGGGTTGGGCTTTCTTT; CDR3: CASSQDWRGWAFF
V: TRBV6-6; size: many; J: TRBJ1-5; D: NA; DNA: TGTGCCAGCAGTTCCACCGGAGTGGGAGGCAATCAGCCCCAGCATTTT; CDR3: CASSSTGVGGNQPQHF
V: TRBV12-3/TRBV12-4; size: many; J: TRBJ1-5; D: TRBD1; DNA: TGTGCCAGCAGTCACAGGGGAGGGAGCAATCAGCCCCAGCATTTT; CDR3: CASSHRGGSNQPQHF
V: TRBV19; size: few; J: TRBJ2-2; D: NA; DNA: TGTGCCAGTAGTATAAGAGGGGCCCTAGCCGGGGAGCTGTTTTTT; CDR3: CASSIRGALAGELFF
V: TRBV5-1; size: few; J: TRBJ2-3; D: TRBD2; DNA: TGCGCCAGCAGCCCAGCGGGGGCAAGGTCAGATACGCAGTATTTT; CDR3: CASSPAGARSDTQYF